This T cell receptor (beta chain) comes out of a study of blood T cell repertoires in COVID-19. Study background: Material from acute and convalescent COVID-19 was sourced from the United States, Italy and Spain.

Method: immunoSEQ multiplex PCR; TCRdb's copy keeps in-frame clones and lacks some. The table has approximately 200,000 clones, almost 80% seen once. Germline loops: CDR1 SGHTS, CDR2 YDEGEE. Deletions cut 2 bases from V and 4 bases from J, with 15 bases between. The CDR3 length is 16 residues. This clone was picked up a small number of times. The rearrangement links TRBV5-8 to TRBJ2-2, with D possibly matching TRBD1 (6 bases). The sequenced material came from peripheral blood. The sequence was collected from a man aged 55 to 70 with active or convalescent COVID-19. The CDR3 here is CASSLLRQDSTGELFF. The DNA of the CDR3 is TGTGCCAGCAGCTTATTGCGGCAGGACAGCACCGGGGAGCTGTTTTTT.